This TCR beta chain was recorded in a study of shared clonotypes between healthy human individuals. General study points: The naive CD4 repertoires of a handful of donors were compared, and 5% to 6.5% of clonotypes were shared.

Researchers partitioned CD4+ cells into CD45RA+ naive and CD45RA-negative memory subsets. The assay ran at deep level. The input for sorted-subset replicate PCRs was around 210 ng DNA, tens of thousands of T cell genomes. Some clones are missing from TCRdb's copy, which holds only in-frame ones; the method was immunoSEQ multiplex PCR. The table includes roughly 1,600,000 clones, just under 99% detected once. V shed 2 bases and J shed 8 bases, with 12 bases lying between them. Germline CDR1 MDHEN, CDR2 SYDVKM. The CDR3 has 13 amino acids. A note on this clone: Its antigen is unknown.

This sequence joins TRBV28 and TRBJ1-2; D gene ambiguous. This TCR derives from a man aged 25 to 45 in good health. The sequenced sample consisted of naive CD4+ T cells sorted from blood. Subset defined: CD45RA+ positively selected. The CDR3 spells CASSLNMPPGYTF. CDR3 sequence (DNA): TGTGCCAGCAGTTTAAACATGCCTCCGGGCTACACCTTC.